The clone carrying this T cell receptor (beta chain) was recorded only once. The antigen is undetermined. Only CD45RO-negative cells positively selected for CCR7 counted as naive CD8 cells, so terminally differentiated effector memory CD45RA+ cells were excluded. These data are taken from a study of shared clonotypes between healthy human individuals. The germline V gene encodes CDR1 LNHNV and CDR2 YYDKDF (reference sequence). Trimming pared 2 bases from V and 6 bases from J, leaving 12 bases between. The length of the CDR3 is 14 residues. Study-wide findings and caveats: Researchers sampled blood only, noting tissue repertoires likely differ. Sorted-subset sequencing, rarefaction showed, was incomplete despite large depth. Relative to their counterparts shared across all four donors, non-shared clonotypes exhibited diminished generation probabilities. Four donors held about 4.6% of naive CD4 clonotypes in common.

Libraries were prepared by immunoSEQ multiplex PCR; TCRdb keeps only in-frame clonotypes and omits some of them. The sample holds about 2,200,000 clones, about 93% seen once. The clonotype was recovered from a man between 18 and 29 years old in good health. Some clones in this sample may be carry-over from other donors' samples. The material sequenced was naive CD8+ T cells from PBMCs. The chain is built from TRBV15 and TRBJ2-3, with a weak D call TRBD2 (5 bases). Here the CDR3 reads CATSRPGLGDTQYF. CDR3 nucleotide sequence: TGTGCCACCAGCAGACCGGGGTTAGGGGATACGCAGTATTTT.